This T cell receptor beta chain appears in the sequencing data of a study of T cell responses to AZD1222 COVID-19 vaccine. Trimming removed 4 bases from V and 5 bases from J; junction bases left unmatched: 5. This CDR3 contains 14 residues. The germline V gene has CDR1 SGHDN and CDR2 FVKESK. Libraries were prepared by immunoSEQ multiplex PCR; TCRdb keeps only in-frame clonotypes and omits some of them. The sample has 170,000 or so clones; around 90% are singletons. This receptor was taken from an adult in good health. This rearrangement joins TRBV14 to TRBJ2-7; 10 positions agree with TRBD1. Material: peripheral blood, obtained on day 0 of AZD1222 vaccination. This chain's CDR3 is CASSPDRGRDEQYF. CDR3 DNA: TGTGCCAGCAGCCCTGACAGGGGGCGAGACGAGCAGTACTTC.